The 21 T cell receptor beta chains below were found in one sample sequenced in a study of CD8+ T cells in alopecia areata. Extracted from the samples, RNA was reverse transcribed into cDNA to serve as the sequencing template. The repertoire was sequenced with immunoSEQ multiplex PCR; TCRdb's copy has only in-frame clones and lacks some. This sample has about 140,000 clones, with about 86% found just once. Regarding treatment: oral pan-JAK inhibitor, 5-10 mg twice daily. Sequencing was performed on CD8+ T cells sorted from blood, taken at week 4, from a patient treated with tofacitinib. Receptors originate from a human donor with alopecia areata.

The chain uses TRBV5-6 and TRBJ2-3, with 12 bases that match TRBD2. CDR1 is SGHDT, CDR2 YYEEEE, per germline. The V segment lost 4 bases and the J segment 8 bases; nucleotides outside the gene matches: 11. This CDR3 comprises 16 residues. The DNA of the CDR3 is TGTGCCAGCAGCATCGCCCTAGCGGGGGGGCACAGTACGCAGTATTTT. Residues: CASSIALAGGHSTQYF.

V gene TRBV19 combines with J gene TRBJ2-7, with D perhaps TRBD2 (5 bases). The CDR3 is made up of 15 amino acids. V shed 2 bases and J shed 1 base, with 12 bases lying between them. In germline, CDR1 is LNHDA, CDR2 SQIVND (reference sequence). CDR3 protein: CASSISPEGSYEQYF. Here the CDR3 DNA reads TGTGCCAGTAGTATATCTCCCGAGGGATCCTACGAGCAGTACTTC.

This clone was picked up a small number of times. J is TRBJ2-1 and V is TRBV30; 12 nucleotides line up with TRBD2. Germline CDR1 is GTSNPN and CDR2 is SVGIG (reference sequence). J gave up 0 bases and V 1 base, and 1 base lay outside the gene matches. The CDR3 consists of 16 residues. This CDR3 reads CAWSGGLAGSYNEQFF. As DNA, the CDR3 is TGTGCCTGGAGTGGGGGACTAGCGGGCTCCTACAATGAGCAGTTCTTC.

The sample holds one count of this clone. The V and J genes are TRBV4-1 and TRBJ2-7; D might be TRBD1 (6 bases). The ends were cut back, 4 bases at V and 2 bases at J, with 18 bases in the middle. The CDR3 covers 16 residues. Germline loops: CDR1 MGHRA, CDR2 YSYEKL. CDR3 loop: CASSPHGETGTYEQYF. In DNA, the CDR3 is TGCGCCAGCAGCCCGCACGGGGAAACAGGGACCTACGAGCAGTACTTC.

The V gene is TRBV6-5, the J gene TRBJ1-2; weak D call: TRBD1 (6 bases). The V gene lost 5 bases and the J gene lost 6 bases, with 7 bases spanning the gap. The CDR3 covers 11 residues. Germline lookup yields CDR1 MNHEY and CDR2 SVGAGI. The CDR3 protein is CASSPGDGYTF. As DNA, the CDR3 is TGTGCCAGCAGTCCAGGGGATGGCTACACCTTC.

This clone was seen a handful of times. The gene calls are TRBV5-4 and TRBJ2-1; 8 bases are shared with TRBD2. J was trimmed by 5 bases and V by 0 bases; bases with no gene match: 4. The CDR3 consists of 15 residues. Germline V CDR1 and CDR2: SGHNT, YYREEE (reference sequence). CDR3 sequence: CASSLVSSGHNEQFF. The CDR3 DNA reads TGTGCCAGCAGCTTGGTGTCTAGCGGGCACAATGAGCAGTTCTTC.

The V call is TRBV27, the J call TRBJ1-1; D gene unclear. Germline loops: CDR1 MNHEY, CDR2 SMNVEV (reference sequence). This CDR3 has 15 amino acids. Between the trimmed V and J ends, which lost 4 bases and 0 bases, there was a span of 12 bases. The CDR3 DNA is TGTGCCAGCAGTTCCATACAGACTATGAACACTGAAGCTTTCTTT. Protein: CASSSIQTMNTEAFF.

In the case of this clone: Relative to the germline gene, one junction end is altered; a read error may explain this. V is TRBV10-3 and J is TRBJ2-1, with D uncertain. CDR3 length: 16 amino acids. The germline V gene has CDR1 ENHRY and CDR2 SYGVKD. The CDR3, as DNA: TGTGCCAGCAGTTACTCAGCGCCCGAACTCTACAATGAGCAGTTCTTC. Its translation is CASSYSAPELYNEQFF.

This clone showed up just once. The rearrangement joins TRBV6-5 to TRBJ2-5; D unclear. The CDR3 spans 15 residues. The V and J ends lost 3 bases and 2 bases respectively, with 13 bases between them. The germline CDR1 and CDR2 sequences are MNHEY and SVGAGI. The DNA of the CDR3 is TGTGCCAGCAGTTATCAGGTTGGGTATCAAGAGACCCAGTACTTC. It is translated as CASSYQVGYQETQYF.

DNA of the CDR3: TGTGCCTCCACGAGGGGCGACGACGAGCAGTTCTTC. This translates into CASTRGDDEQFF. The chain uses TRBV6-5 and TRBJ2-1, with D perhaps assigned TRBD1 or TRBD2 (5 bases each). The CDR3 totals 12 residues. The germline V and J ends were trimmed by 11 bases and 10 bases, with 18 bases remaining between them. Looked up from germline, CDR1 is MNHEY and CDR2 is SVGAGI.

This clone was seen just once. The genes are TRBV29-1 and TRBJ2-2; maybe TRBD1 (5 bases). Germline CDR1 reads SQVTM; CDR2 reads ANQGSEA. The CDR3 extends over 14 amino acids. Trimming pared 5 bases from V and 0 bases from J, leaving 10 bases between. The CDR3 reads CSVPGRANTGELFF. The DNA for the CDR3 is TGCAGCGTTCCGGGCAGGGCGAACACCGGGGAGCTGTTTTTT.

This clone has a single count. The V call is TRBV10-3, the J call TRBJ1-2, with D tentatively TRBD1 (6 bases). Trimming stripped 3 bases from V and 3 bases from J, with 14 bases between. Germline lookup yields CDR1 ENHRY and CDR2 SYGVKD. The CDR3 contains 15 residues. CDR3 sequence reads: CAISERDKIDYGYTF. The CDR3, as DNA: TGTGCCATCAGTGAAAGGGACAAGATCGACTATGGCTACACCTTC.

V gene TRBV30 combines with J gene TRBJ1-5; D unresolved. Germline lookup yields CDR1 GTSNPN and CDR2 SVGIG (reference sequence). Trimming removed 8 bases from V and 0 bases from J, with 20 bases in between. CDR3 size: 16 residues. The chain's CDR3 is CARNLRHTNSNQPQHF. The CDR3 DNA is TGTGCCCGAAACCTCAGACATACAAATAGCAATCAGCCCCAGCATTTT.

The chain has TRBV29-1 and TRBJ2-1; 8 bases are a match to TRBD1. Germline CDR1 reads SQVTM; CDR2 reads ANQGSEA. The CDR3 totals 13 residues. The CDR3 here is CSAPGGLLYEQFF. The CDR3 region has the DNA TGCAGTGCGCCAGGGGGCCTTTTATATGAGCAGTTCTTC.

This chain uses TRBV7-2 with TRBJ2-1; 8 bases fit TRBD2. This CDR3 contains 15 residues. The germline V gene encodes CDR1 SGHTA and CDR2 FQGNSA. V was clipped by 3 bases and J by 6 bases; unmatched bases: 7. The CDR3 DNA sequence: TGTGCCAGCAGCTTGGGTCCGGGGGGGCTCAATGAGCAGTTCTTC. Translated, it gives CASSLGPGGLNEQFF.

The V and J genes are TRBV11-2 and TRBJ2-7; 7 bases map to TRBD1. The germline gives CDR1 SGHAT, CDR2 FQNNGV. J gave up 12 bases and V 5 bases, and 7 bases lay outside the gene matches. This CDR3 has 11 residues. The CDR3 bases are TGTGCCAGCAGCCAGGGGGACCTTGGGTACTTC. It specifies CASSQGDLGYF.

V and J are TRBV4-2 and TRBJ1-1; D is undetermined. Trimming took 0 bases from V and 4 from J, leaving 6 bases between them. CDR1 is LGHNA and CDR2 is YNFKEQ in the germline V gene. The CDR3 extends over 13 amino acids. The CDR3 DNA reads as TGTGCCAGCAGCCAAGATTCGTCCACTGAAGCTTTCTTT. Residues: CASSQDSSTEAFF.

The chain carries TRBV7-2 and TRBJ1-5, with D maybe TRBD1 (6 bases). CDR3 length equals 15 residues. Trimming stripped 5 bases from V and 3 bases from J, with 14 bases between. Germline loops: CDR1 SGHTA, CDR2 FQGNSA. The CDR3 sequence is CASSRGGSNNQPQHF. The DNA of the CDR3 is TGTGCCAGCAGCCGAGGGGGTAGTAACAATCAGCCCCAGCATTTT.

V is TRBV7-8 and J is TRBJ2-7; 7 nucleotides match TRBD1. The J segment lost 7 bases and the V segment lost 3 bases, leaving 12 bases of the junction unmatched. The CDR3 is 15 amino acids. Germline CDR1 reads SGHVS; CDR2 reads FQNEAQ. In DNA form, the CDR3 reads TGTGCCAGCAGCTTTCCAGGACTCCTCAGGGGGGAGCAGTACTTC. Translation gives CASSFPGLLRGEQYF. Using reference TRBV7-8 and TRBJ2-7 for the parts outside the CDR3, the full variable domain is GAGVSQSPRYKVAKRGQDVALRCDPISGHVSLFWYQQALGQGPEFLTYFQNEAQLDKSGLPSDRFFAERPEGSVSTLKIQRTQQEDSAVYLCASSFPGLLRGEQYFGPGTRLTVT.

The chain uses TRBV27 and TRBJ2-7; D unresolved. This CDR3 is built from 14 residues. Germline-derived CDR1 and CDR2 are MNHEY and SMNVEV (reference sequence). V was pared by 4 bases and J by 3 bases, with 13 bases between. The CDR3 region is CASSSLADYYEQYF. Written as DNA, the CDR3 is TGTGCCAGCAGTTCCTTGGCGGATTACTACGAGCAGTACTTC.

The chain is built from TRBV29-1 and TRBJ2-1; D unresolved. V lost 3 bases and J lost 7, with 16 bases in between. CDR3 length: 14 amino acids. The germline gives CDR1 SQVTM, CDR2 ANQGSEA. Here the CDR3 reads CSVETPPEWNEQFF. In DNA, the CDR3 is TGCAGCGTTGAGACCCCCCCCGAGTGGAATGAGCAGTTCTTC.